This T cell receptor beta chain was obtained from a study of CD8+ T cells in alopecia areata. Study-level information: Treatment comprised oral tofacitinib, 5 to 10 mg twice daily, in treated patients.

In the case of this clone: Its matching antigen is unknown.

Germline V lookup: CDR1 SEHNR, CDR2 FQNEAQ (reference sequence). The CDR3 has 17 residues. V was pared by 5 bases and J by 3 bases, with 13 bases of the junction left unmatched. Findings and limits, study-wide: Mice showed clearer TCR sharing than patients did, a gap that was possibly HLA-related. Higher clonality was seen in lesional scalp than in normal scalp, especially in alopecia totalis/universalis.

RNA extraction and reverse transcription yielded cDNA as sequencing template. Clones were read by immunoSEQ multiplex PCR, and TCRdb kept only the in-frame ones, dropping some. The sample gives around 270,000 clones, nearly 60% of which show up once; more than 1.5% is in the top ten. Treatment of the sample: oral pan-JAK inhibitor, 5-10 mg twice daily. Sample: CD4+ T cells sorted from blood, taken at week 24, from a patient treated with tofacitinib. The J gene is TRBJ2-5, the V gene TRBV7-9, with 9 bases fitting TRBD1. The clonotype originates from a human donor with alopecia areata. CDR3 residues: CASSPRPGTGPKETQYF. CDR3 coding DNA: TGTGCCAGCAGCCCACGTCCCGGGACAGGGCCCAAAGAGACCCAGTACTTC.